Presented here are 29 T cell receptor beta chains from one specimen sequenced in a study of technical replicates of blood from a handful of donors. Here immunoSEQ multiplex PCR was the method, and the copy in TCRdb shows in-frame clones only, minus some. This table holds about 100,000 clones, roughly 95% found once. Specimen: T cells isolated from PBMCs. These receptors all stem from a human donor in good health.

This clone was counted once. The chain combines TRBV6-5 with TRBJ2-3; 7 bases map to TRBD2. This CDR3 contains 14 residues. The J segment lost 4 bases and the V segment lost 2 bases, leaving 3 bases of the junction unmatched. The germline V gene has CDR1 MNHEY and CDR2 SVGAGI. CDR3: CASSYAGAADTQYF. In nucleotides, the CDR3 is TGTGCCAGCAGTTACGCGGGAGCGGCAGATACGCAGTATTTT.

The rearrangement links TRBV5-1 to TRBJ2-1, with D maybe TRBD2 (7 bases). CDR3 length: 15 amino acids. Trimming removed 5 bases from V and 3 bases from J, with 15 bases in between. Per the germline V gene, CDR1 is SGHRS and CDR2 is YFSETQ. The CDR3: CASRRSGDIYNEQFF. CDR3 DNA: TGCGCCAGCAGAAGGAGCGGGGACATCTACAATGAGCAGTTCTTC.

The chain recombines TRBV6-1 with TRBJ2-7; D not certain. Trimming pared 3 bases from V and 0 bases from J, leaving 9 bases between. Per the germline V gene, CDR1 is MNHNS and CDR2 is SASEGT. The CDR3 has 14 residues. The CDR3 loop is CASSDSADSYEQYF. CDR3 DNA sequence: TGTGCCAGCAGTGACTCTGCAGACTCCTACGAGCAGTACTTC.

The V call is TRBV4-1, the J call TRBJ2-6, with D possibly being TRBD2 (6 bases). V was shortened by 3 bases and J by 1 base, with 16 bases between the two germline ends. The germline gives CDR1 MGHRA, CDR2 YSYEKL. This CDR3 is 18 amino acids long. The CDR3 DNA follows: TGCGCCAGCAGCCAGAGGTTGGGGGGTAGTTCTGGGGCCAACGTCCTGACTTTC. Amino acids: CASSQRLGGSSGANVLTF.

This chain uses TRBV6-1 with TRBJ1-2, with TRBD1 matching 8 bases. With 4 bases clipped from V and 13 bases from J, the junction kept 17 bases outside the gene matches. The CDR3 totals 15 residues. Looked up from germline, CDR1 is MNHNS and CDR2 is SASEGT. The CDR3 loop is CASSGVQTPGGRGTF. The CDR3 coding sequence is TGTGCCAGCAGTGGAGTCCAAACCCCAGGGGGCCGTGGCACCTTC.

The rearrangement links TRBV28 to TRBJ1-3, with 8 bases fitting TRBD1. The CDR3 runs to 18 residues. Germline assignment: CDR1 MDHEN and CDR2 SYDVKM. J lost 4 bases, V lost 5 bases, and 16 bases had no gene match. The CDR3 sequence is CASSEVPTGEVTGNTIYF. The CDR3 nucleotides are TGTGCCAGCAGTGAAGTCCCGACAGGGGAGGTGACCGGAAACACCATATATTTT.

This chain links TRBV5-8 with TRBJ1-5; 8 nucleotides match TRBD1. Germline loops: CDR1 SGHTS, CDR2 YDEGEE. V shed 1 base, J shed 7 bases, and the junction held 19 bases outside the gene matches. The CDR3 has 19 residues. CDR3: CASSLLVWSGQGGYQPQHF. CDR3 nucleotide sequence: TGTGCCAGCAGCTTGTTGGTCTGGAGTGGACAGGGAGGATACCAGCCCCAGCATTTT.

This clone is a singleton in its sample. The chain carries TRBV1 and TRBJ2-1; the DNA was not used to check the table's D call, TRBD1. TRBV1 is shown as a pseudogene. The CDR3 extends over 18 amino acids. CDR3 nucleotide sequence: TGCACCAGCAGCCAAGAGACCACCCTGCAGGGGGCTGAGAATGAGCAGTTCTTC. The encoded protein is CTSSQETTLQGAENEQFF.

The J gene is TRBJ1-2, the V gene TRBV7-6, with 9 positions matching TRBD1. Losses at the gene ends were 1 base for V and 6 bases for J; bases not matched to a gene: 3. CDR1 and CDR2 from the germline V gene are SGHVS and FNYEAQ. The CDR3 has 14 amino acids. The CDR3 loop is CASSLGTGGNGYTF. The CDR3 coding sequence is TGTGCCAGCAGCTTAGGCACAGGGGGCAATGGCTACACCTTC.

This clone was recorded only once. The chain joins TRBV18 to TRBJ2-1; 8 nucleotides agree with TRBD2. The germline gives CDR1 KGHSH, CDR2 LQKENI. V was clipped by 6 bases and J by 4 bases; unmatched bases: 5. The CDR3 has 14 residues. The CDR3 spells CASSLSGVYNEQFF. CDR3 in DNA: TGTGCCAGCTCGCTTAGCGGGGTGTACAATGAGCAGTTCTTC.

DNA for the CDR3: TGTGCCAGCAGTGAACACTACAGGGTCCCGCGATACTACGAGCAGTACTTC. Its protein is CASSEHYRVPRYYEQYF. J is TRBJ2-7 and V is TRBV6-1; tentatively, D is TRBD1 (6 bases). Trimming took off 2 bases at V and 3 bases at J, with 20 bases between the two ends. The CDR3 has 17 amino acids. CDR1 is MNHNS and CDR2 is SASEGT in the germline V gene.

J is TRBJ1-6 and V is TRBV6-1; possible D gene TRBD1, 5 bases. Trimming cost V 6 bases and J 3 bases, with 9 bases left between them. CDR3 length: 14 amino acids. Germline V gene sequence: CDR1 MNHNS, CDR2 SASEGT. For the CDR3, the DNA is TGTGCCAGCAGGGGGCTCAACTATAATTCACCCCTCCACTTT. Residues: CASRGLNYNSPLHF.

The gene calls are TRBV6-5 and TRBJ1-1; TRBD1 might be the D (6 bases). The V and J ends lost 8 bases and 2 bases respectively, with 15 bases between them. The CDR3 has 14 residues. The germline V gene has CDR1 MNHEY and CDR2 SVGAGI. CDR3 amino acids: CASLPSRGNTEAFF. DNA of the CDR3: TGTGCCAGCCTTCCTAGCAGGGGAAACACTGAAGCTTTCTTT.

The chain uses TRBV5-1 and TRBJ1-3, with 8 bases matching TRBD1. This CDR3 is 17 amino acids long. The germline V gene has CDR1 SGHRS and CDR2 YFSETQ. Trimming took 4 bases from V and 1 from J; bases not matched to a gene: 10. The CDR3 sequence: CASSQTTGGRSGNTIYF. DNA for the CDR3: TGCGCCAGCAGCCAAACCACAGGGGGACGTTCTGGAAACACCATATATTTT.

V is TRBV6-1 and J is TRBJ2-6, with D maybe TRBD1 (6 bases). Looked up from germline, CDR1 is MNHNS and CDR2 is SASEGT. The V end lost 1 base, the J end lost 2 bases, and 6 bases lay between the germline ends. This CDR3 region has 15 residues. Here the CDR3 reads CASSEDRAGANVLTF. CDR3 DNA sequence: TGTGCCAGCAGTGAAGACAGGGCTGGGGCCAACGTCCTGACTTTC.

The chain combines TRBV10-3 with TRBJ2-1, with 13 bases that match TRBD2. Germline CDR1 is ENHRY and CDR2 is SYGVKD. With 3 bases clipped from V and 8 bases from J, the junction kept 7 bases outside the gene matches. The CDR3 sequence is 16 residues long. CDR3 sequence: CAISDSGLAGVDEQFF. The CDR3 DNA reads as TGTGCCATCAGTGATTCAGGACTAGCGGGAGTGGATGAGCAGTTCTTC.

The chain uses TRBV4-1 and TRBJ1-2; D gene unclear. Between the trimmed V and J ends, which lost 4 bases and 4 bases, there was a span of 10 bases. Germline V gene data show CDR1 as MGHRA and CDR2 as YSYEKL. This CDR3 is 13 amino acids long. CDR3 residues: CASSPGISYGYTF. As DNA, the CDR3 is TGCGCCAGCAGCCCCGGGATTTCCTATGGCTACACCTTC.

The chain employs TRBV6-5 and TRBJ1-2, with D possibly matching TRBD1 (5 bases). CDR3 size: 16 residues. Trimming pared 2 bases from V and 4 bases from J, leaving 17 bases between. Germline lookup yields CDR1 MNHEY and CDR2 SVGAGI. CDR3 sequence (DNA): TGTGCCAGCAGTTACGTCTTTCAACAGGATTTCTATGGCTACACCTTC. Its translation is CASSYVFQQDFYGYTF.

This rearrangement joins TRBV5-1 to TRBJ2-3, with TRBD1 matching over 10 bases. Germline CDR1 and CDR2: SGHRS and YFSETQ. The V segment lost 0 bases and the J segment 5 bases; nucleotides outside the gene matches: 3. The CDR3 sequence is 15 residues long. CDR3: CASSLAGTGEDTQYF. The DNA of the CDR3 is TGCGCCAGCAGCTTGGCCGGGACAGGGGAAGATACGCAGTATTTT.

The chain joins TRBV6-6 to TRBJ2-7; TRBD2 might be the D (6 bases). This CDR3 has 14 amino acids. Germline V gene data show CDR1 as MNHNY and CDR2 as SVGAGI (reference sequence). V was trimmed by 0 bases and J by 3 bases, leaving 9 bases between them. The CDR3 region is CASSYSRGDYEQYF. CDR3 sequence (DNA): TGTGCCAGCAGTTACTCGCGGGGAGACTACGAGCAGTACTTC.

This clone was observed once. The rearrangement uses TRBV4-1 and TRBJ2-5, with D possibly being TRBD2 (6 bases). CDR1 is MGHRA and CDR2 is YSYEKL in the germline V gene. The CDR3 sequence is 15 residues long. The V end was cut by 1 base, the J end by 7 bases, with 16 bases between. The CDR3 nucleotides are TGCGCCAGCAGCCAAGTAAGGCCCTTGGGGGGGACCCAGTACTTC. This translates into CASSQVRPLGGTQYF.

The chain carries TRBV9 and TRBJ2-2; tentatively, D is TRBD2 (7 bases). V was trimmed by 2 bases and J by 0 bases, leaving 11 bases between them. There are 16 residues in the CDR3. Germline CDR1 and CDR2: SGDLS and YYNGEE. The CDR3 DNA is TGTGCCAGCAGCGTTGGGGGGGCACCGAACACCGGGGAGCTGTTTTTT. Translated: CASSVGGAPNTGELFF.

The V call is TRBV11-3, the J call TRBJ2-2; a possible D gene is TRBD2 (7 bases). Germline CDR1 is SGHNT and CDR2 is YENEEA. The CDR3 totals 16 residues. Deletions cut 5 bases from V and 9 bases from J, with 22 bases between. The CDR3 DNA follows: TGTGCCAGCAGCGACCTAGGGGGGGTCTTCTCCAGGGAGCTGTTTTTT. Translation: CASSDLGGVFSRELFF.

The CDR3: CASSPGVAEAFF. In DNA form, the CDR3 reads TGTGCCAGTAGTCCGGGGGTTGCTGAAGCTTTCTTT. This chain links TRBV19 with TRBJ1-1, with a possible D match to TRBD1 (5 bases). The V end lost 5 bases, the J end lost 6 bases, and 10 bases lay between the germline ends. The CDR3 totals 12 residues. Germline CDR1 and CDR2: LNHDA and SQIVND (reference sequence).

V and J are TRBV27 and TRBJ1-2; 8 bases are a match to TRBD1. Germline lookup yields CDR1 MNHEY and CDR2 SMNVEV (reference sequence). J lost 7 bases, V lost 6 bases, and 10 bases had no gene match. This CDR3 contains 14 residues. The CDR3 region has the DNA TGTGCCAGCAGACGGCCAGGGGGCGATTCTGGCTACACCTTC. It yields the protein CASRRPGGDSGYTF.

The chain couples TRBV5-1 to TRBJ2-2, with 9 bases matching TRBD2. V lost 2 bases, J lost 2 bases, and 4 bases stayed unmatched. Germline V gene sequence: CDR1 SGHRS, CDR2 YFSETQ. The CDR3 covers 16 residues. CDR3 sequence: CASSFAAGGNTGELFF. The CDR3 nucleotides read TGCGCCAGCAGCTTTGCAGCGGGAGGAAACACCGGGGAGCTGTTTTTT. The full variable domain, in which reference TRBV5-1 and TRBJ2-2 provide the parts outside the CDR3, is KAGVTQTPRYLIKTRGQQVTLSCSPISGHRSVSWYQQTPGQGLQFLFEYFSETQRNKGNFPGRFSGRQFSNSRSEMNVSTLELGDSALYLCASSFAAGGNTGELFFGEGSRLTVL.

This CDR3 is CASSSAGWTDTQYF. DNA of the CDR3: TGTGCCAGCAGCTCAGCGGGCTGGACAGATACGCAGTATTTT. The V call is TRBV2, the J call TRBJ2-3, with D perhaps TRBD2 (6 bases). The length of the CDR3 is 14 residues. The V end lost 6 bases, the J end lost 3 bases, and 13 bases lay between the germline ends. The germline V gene encodes CDR1 SNHLY and CDR2 FYNNEI.

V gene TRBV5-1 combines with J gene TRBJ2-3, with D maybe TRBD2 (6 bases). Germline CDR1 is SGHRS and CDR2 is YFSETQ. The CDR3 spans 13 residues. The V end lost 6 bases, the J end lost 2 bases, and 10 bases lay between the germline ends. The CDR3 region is CASNRGITDTQYF. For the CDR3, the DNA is TGCGCCAGCAATCGGGGGATCACAGATACGCAGTATTTT. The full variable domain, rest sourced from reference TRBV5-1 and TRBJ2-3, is KAGVTQTPRYLIKTRGQQVTLSCSPISGHRSVSWYQQTPGQGLQFLFEYFSETQRNKGNFPGRFSGRQFSNSRSEMNVSTLELGDSALYLCASNRGITDTQYFGPGTRLTVL.

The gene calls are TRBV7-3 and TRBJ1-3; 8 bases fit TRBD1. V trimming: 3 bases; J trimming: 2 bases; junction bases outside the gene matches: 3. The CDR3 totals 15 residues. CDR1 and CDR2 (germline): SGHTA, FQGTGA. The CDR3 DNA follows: TGTGCCAGCAGCTTTCAGGGGGCCCCTGGAAACACCATATATTTT. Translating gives CASSFQGAPGNTIYF.